The 4 T cell receptor beta chains given below trace back to one sample, sequenced in a study of shared clonotypes between healthy human individuals (TCRdb year 2020). The library was built by means of the immunoSEQ multiplex PCR assay. The immuneACCESS repertoire file appears here via TCRdb, limited to in-frame rearrangements. These files lack a portion of the clones; in checked studies, under half of the deficit traces to unresolved V genes, and the cause of the others is not known. The sample table holds about 380,000 clones, of which about 96% were seen once. Around 0.32% of the sample lies in the top ten. The specimen sequenced was memory CD8+ T cells sorted from blood. Per the publication, the cell subset or site label means: CD45RO+ cells pooled with CCR7-negative TemRA cells. Receptor source: a man aged 25 to 40 in good health.

The gene calls are TRBV19 and TRBJ2-7, with D perhaps TRBD2 (6 bases). Germline lookup yields CDR1 LNHDA and CDR2 SQIVND (reference sequence). The V gene lost 4 bases and the J gene lost 0 bases, with 10 bases spanning the gap. CDR3 length equals 14 residues. The CDR3 sequence is CASSKRVSSYEQYF. The CDR3 nucleotides are TGTGCCAGTAGTAAGCGGGTAAGCTCCTACGAGCAGTACTTC.

CDR3: CASSLDWDLSRAGANVLTF. For the CDR3, the DNA is TGTGCCAGCAGCTTAGACTGGGACCTTAGCCGCGCTGGGGCCAACGTCCTGACTTTC. J is TRBJ2-6 and V is TRBV7-9; D may correspond to TRBD1 or TRBD2 (5 bases each). Germline CDR1 is SEHNR and CDR2 is FQNEAQ (reference sequence). Between the trimmed V and J ends, which lost 1 base and 2 bases, there was a span of 18 bases. This CDR3 contains 19 residues.

DNA of the CDR3: TGTGCCAGCAGCTTCGGCGGGTCCTACAATGAGCAGTTCTTC. Residues: CASSFGGSYNEQFF. The V gene is TRBV11-2, the J gene TRBJ2-1; D may be TRBD2 (5 bases). The CDR3 runs 14 residues. V lost 3 bases, J lost 1 base, and 7 bases lay in between. Germline V CDR1 and CDR2: SGHAT, FQNNGV.

J is TRBJ2-3 and V is TRBV5-5; 8 bases align to TRBD2. Germline lookup yields CDR1 SGHKS and CDR2 YYEKEE (reference sequence). J gave up 4 bases and V 4 bases, and 11 bases lay outside the gene matches. The CDR3 covers 16 residues. The DNA for the CDR3 is TGTGCCAGCAGCAGATTAAGCGGGAGCGTCCCAGATACGCAGTATTTT. This codes for CASSRLSGSVPDTQYF.